The 11 T cell receptor beta chains below were found in one sample sequenced in a study of blood T cell repertoires in COVID-19. Libraries were prepared by immunoSEQ multiplex PCR; TCRdb keeps only in-frame clonotypes and omits some of them. Among 200,000 to 250,000 clones, around 90% were seen once, and the ten largest hold roughly 15%. Sequencing input: PBMCs or T cells enriched from blood (not recorded which). These receptors all stem from a man aged 25 to 45 who had been exposed to COVID-19.

The chain employs TRBV19 and TRBJ1-2, with TRBD1 as a possible D gene (6 bases). Trimming took 3 bases from V and 5 from J, leaving 13 bases between them. Germline V gene data show CDR1 as LNHDA and CDR2 as SQIVND (reference sequence). CDR3 length: 14 residues. The CDR3 spells CASSISAGEYGYTF. CDR3 nucleotides: TGTGCCAGTAGTATTTCCGCAGGGGAGTATGGCTACACCTTC. Drawing the rest from reference TRBV19 and TRBJ1-2, the complete variable domain is DGGITQSPKYLFRKEGQNVTLSCEQNLNHDAMYWYRQDPGQGLRLIYYSQIVNDFQKGDIAEGYSVSREKKESFPLTVTSAQKNPTAFYLCASSISAGEYGYTFGSGTRLTVV.

The CDR3 nucleotides read TGTGCCAGCAGTTACTCGAGGTGGGAGACCCAGTACTTC. Protein sequence: CASSYSRWETQYF. This chain uses TRBV6-5 with TRBJ2-5; D call uncertain. The V and J ends lost 0 bases and 5 bases respectively, with 7 bases between them. Looked up from germline, CDR1 is MNHEY and CDR2 is SVGAGI. The CDR3 loop spans 13 amino acids.

This clone was seen more than once but under ten times. This rearrangement joins TRBV19 to TRBJ1-2; TRBD1 is a possible D gene (5 bases). The ends were cut back, 5 bases at V and 2 bases at J, with 9 bases in the middle. The CDR3 has 13 amino acids. Germline loops: CDR1 LNHDA, CDR2 SQIVND (reference sequence). CDR3 amino acids: CASSARGNYGYTF. CDR3 bases: TGTGCCAGTAGTGCCCGGGGGAACTATGGCTACACCTTC.

The J gene is TRBJ1-6, the V gene TRBV9; perhaps TRBD1 as D (5 bases). This CDR3 has 16 amino acids. CDR1 and CDR2 from the germline V gene are SGDLS and YYNGEE. V was clipped by 4 bases and J by 9 bases, with 20 bases between them. This CDR3 is CASSPGPPGLISPLHF. For the CDR3, the DNA is TGTGCCAGCAGCCCCGGCCCGCCAGGGTTAATTTCACCCCTCCACTTT.

The chain is built from TRBV14 and TRBJ1-1; 9 bases align to TRBD1. The V gene end was trimmed by 4 bases and the J gene end by 1 base; junction bases not matched to a gene: 4. Germline V gene sequence: CDR1 SGHDN, CDR2 FVKESK. The CDR3 spans 15 residues. CDR3 coding DNA: TGTGCCAGCAGCCCGCTGGACAGGGGGAACACTGAAGCTTTCTTT. This translates into CASSPLDRGNTEAFF.

The V and J genes are TRBV7-9 and TRBJ1-3; 7 bases map to TRBD1. The CDR3 runs to 16 residues. Trimming removed 5 bases from V and 1 base from J; junction bases left unmatched: 8. The germline V gene has CDR1 SEHNR and CDR2 FQNEAQ (reference sequence). In nucleotides, the CDR3 is TGTGCCAGCAGCCGACAGGGTGGGGTATCTGGAAACACCATATATTTT. It translates to CASSRQGGVSGNTIYF.

The genes are TRBV7-9 and TRBJ1-6; D not resolved. CDR1 and CDR2 (germline): SEHNR, FQNEAQ (reference sequence). The V end was cut by 6 bases, the J end by 5 bases, with 17 bases between. The CDR3 runs to 16 residues. Here the CDR3 DNA reads TGTGCCAGCAGTCCGTCGACAAGCATTGATAATTCACCCCTCCACTTT. It yields the protein CASSPSTSIDNSPLHF.

The gene calls are TRBV6-5 and TRBJ2-7; no clear D gene. This CDR3 has 13 amino acids. V was pared by 8 bases and J by 1 base, with 12 bases between. From germline, CDR1 is MNHEY and CDR2 SVGAGI. CDR3 coding DNA: TGTGCCAGCCGCGTGCCGGTATCCTACGAGCAGTACTTC. Residues: CASRVPVSYEQYF.

This sequence joins TRBV6-5 and TRBJ2-5; 8 bases match TRBD1. The CDR3 runs to 14 residues. CDR1 MNHEY and CDR2 SVGAGI come from the germline V gene. The V segment lost 5 bases and the J segment 3 bases; nucleotides outside the gene matches: 5. CDR3 sequence reads: CASSNNRGKETQYF. In DNA, the CDR3 is TGTGCCAGCAGTAACAACAGGGGGAAAGAGACCCAGTACTTC.

The genes are TRBV25-1 and TRBJ1-2; no reliable D call. The CDR3 contains 15 residues. Germline loops: CDR1 MGHDK, CDR2 SYGVNS. V was pared by 6 bases and J by 0 bases, with 14 bases between. In DNA form, the CDR3 reads TGTGCCAGCAGATCGGGGTACGTGACTAACTATGGCTACACCTTC. Encoded protein: CASRSGYVTNYGYTF.

V usage is TRBV23-1 and J usage is TRBJ1-1; the D is unclear. TRBV23-1 is an open reading frame whose function is uncertain. V was pared by 3 bases and J by 0 bases, with 14 bases between. The CDR3 is 16 residues long. For the CDR3, the DNA is TGCGCCAGCAGTCAGCAGGTTGGATCTTTGAACACTGAAGCTTTCTTT. It is translated as CASSQQVGSLNTEAFF.